This is a list of T cell receptor beta chains from one sample in a study of T cell repertoires in cytomegalovirus infection. TCRdb itself ran the reads through MiXCR, one entry per CDR3 protein. The sample carries 830,000 or so distinct CDR3 sequences, roughly 33% recorded once. No antigen is known for these receptors. The specimen was cultured CD8+ T cells from PBMCs, collected from culture after CMV antigen stimulation. These TCRs come from a human donor in good health (CMV status not recorded). Some clones in this sample may be carry-over from other donors' samples. Both conserved end residues are part of each CDR3. The D gene is left open where the match is weak. Some rows have no size entry. The others give once, few or many, or a class for an expanded clone.

TRBV27	TRBJ2-3	-	TRBD2	CASHRGGRLPDTQYF	TGTGCCAGCCATCGGGGGGGGAGGTTGCCAGATACGCAGTATTTT
TRBV10-3	TRBJ2-7	-	-	CAIRRTADYEQYF	TGTGCCATCAGAAGAACAGCCGACTACGAGCAGTACTTC
TRBV5-1	TRBJ1-1	-	-	CASSLWGKGRDQTEAFF	TGCGCCAGCAGCTTGTGGGGTAAGGGCAGGGATCAGACTGAAGCTTTCTTT
TRBV6-6	TRBJ1-5	few	TRBD1	CASSYVQGGNQPQHF	TGTGCCAGCAGTTACGTACAGGGGGGCAATCAGCCCCAGCATTTT
TRBV19	TRBJ1-3	few	-	CASSIGQTYSGNTIYF	TGTGCCAGTAGTATCGGGCAGACCTACTCTGGAAACACCATATATTTT
TRBV27	TRBJ2-3	-	-	CASSPDLLASTDTQYF	TGTGCCAGCAGTCCGGACTTATTAGCTAGCACAGATACGCAGTATTTT
TRBV12-3/TRBV12-4	TRBJ1-3	few	-	CASEGDTIYF	TGTGCCAGCGAAGGGGACACCATATATTTT
TRBV23-1	TRBJ1-1	-	-	CASMVLNGTLNTEAFF	TGCGCCAGCATGGTCCTGAACGGAACCTTGAACACTGAAGCTTTCTTT
TRBV29-1	TRBJ1-4	-	-	CSVGGNEKLFF	TGCAGCGTAGGAGGGAATGAAAAACTGTTTTTT
TRBV12-5	TRBJ2-2	-	-	CASGDYDGELFF	TGTGCTAGTGGGGACTACGACGGGGAGCTGTTTTTT
TRBV27	TRBJ2-1	-	TRBD1	CASSFRQGLMDEQFF	TGTGCCAGCAGTTTTAGACAGGGGCTAATGGATGAGCAGTTCTTC
TRBV4-1	TRBJ2-3	few	TRBD2	CASSLSRLAGVVTDTQYF	TGCGCCAGCAGCCTTAGCCGGCTAGCGGGGGTCGTCACAGATACGCAGTATTTT
TRBV5-6	TRBJ1-4	few	TRBD1	CASSGGQGDRKLFF	TGTGCCAGCAGCGGTGGACAGGGGGATCGAAAACTGTTTTTT
TRBV27	TRBJ1-5	many	TRBD1	CASSTDRGNQPQHF	TGTGCCAGCAGCACTGACAGGGGAAATCAGCCCCAGCATTTT
TRBV2	TRBJ1-6	-	TRBD1	CASWDRTANNSPLHF	TGTGCCAGCTGGGACAGGACTGCGAATAATTCACCCCTCCACTTT
TRBV7-8	TRBJ1-1	-	-	CASSMTVTGAEAFF	TGTGCCAGCAGCATGACCGTGACAGGCGCTGAAGCTTTCTTT
TRBV7-9	TRBJ1-4	few	-	CASTSGLLEEKLFF	TGTGCCAGCACCTCGGGGCTCTTGGAGGAAAAACTGTTTTTT
TRBV7-6	TRBJ2-5	few	-	CASSFGPAGQETQYF	TGTGCCAGCAGCTTTGGACCCGCGGGGCAAGAGACCCAGTACTTC
TRBV7-2	TRBJ1-2	-	-	CASSLQAGPYGYTF	TGTGCCAGCAGCTTACAAGCAGGGCCCTATGGCTACACCTTC
TRBV15	TRBJ1-1	few	-	CATTRLQGNTEAFF	TGTGCCACCACCAGACTACAGGGGAACACTGAAGCTTTCTTT
TRBV18	TRBJ2-7	-	TRBD1	CASSPSRAGQGVFYEQYF	TGTGCCAGCTCACCCTCAAGGGCGGGACAGGGGGTTTTCTACGAGCAGTACTTC
TRBV7-8	TRBJ2-2	many	-	CASSTPGHNTGELFF	TGTGCCAGCAGCACCCCGGGACACAACACCGGGGAGCTGTTTTTT
TRBV7-6	TRBJ1-5	many	-	CASSLEAGPNQPQHF	TGTGCCAGCAGCTTAGAGGCAGGGCCCAATCAGCCCCAGCATTTT
TRBV20-1	TRBJ2-3	-	-	CSARDSRDYRKLDPRARTDTQYF	TGCAGTGCTAGAGATAGTAGAGACTACCGTAAGTTAGACCCGCGAGCCCGCACAGATACGCAGTATTTT
TRBV7-6	TRBJ1-5	-	-	CASSFESGGGTDTQHF	TGTGCCAGCAGCTTTGAGAGCGGGGGTGGCACAGATACGCAGCATTTT
TRBV3-1	TRBJ2-7	-	TRBD2	CASSPRWGGNSYEQYF	TGTGCCAGCAGCCCGCGTTGGGGGGGAAACTCCTACGAGCAGTACTTC
TRBV28	TRBJ1-5	-	-	CASSLWHSQGQPQHF	TGTGCCAGCAGTTTATGGCATTCCCAGGGCCAGCCCCAGCATTTT
TRBV7-9	TRBJ2-1	-	TRBD2	CASSFPAGEPSYNEQFF	TGTGCCAGCAGCTTCCCAGCGGGGGAGCCCTCCTACAATGAGCAGTTCTTC
TRBV7-4	TRBJ2-3	-	-	CASSLALGAGIDTQYF	TGTGCCAGCAGCTTAGCCTTAGGGGCTGGGATTGATACGCAGTATTTT
TRBV6-5	TRBJ1-2	few	-	CASSSSLGRANYGYTF	TGTGCCAGCAGTTCCTCCTTAGGGAGGGCCAACTATGGCTACACCTTC
TRBV27	TRBJ2-7	-	TRBD1	CASSGYGQGAYEQYF	TGTGCCAGCAGTGGTTATGGACAGGGCGCCTACGAGCAGTACTTC
TRBV12-3/TRBV12-4	TRBJ2-5	few	TRBD1	CASSLGQGAIQETQYF	TGTGCCAGCAGTTTGGGGCAGGGGGCTATCCAAGAGACCCAGTACTTC